Here is one TCR beta chain with its context. Its specificity is unknown. This sample was taken from a study of Ad26.COV2.S vaccination and SARS-CoV-2 variants. As for the study in general: By the intramuscular route, Ad26.COV2.S was given once, or twice 56 days apart.

Treatment of the sample: over 15 received Ad26.COV2.S at low or high dose, single or two shots; about 5 received placebo; per-sample allocation not given. Sampling happened 63 days after the first vaccine or placebo injection. Adults aged 18-55 years in Boston included the donor. Only in-frame clones appear in the TCRdb table, and some are missing; sequencing was by immunoSEQ multiplex PCR. The repertoire holds 350,000 to 450,000 clones, with 87% as singletons. The germline V gene encodes CDR1 SGHNT and CDR2 YENEEA. This CDR3 region has 16 residues. V was pared by 4 bases and J by 4 bases, with 10 bases of the junction left unmatched. Study findings and constraints: Individuals receiving vaccine had higher spike-specific TCR breadth than placebo recipients did.

The clonotype was recovered from a person between 18 and 60 years old who received the Ad26.COV2.S COVID-19 vaccine or a placebo. The V gene is TRBV11-3, the J gene TRBJ2-3; 8 bases align to TRBD2. Specimen: peripheral blood, collected in a trial of Ad26.COV2.S vaccine versus placebo. CDR3 sequence reads: CASSSVSGDSPDTQYF. DNA of the CDR3: TGTGCCAGCAGCTCAGTTAGCGGGGACTCACCAGATACGCAGTATTTT.